This entry lists 14 T cell receptor beta chains sequenced from one sample in a study of OX40 agonist ivuxolimab in advanced cancers. The method was immunoSEQ multiplex PCR; TCRdb's version includes in-frame clones alone and lacks a portion of them. The data hold about 33,000 clones, with 88% observed a single time. Sequences were derived from CD4+ or CD8+ T cells sorted from blood, sampled in a trial of the OX40 agonist ivuxolimab. All receptors come from an adult with an advanced solid tumor such as melanoma, head and neck, liver or kidney cancer.

About this clone itself: Sequence at one end of the junction differs from germline and may be a read error. Within the sample, other DNA sequences also encode this same CDR3. The rearrangement joins TRBV6-6 to TRBJ1-5, with 10 nucleotides matching TRBD1. The CDR3 loop spans 14 amino acids. CDR1 MNHNY and CDR2 SVGAGI come from the germline V gene (reference sequence). The CDR3 sequence: CASSRGTGDQPQHF. CDR3 in DNA: TGTGCCAGCAGCCGTGGGACAGGGGATCAGCCCCAGCACTTT.

This chain joins TRBV18 and TRBJ2-1; possible D gene TRBD2, 6 bases. This CDR3 spans 15 amino acids. Trimming pared 8 bases from V and 0 bases from J, leaving 14 bases between. Germline loops: CDR1 KGHSH, CDR2 LQKENI. The CDR3 reads CASRDSTFSYNEQFF. The DNA of the CDR3 is TGTGCCAGCCGGGACTCCACCTTCTCCTACAATGAGCAGTTCTTC.

This chain uses TRBV7-9 with TRBJ2-7, with 12 bases fitting TRBD1. With V trimmed by 5 bases and J by 5 bases, 7 bases remained unmatched. This CDR3 is 15 amino acids long. The germline CDR1 and CDR2 sequences are SEHNR and FQNEAQ (reference sequence). In nucleotides, the CDR3 is TGTGCCAGCAGCGCTCGGGACAGGGGGCACCACGAGCAGTACTTC. It specifies CASSARDRGHHEQYF.

The rearrangement uses TRBV5-1 and TRBJ2-3; D unresolved. V gave up 0 bases and J gave up 0 bases, with 2 bases separating them. The length of the CDR3 is 13 residues. CDR1 and CDR2 from the germline V gene are SGHRS and YFSETQ. The CDR3: CASSLASTDTQYF. For the CDR3, the DNA is TGCGCCAGCAGCTTGGCCAGCACAGATACGCAGTATTTT.

This chain uses TRBV19 with TRBJ2-2; D is uncertain. Trimming pared 2 bases from V and 1 base from J, leaving 11 bases between. The CDR3 contains 16 residues. Germline V CDR1 and CDR2: LNHDA, SQIVND (reference sequence). Written as DNA, the CDR3 is TGTGCCAGTAGTATAATCCCGCGACAGAACACCGGGGAGCTGTTTTTT. This translates into CASSIIPRQNTGELFF.

V is TRBV6-1 and J is TRBJ2-7; 9 nucleotides line up with TRBD2. V lost 4 bases to trimming and J lost 4 bases; unmatched junction nucleotides: 8. This CDR3 spans 15 amino acids. Germline-derived CDR1 and CDR2 are MNHNS and SASEGT. CDR3 in amino acids: CASSAVAGGPYEQYF. The CDR3 DNA reads TGTGCCAGCAGTGCTGTGGCGGGGGGGCCTTACGAGCAGTACTTC.

The chain recombines TRBV7-2 with TRBJ1-3, with a tentative D call TRBD1 (5 bases). The germline V gene has CDR1 SGHTA and CDR2 FQGNSA. The CDR3 extends over 16 amino acids. Trimming pared 2 bases from V and 1 base from J, leaving 12 bases between. DNA for the CDR3: TGTGCCAGCAGCTTACAACCCGGGGCGTCTGGAAACACCATATATTTT. Amino acid sequence: CASSLQPGASGNTIYF.

The V call is TRBV29-1, the J call TRBJ2-1; no reliable D call. This CDR3 spans 12 amino acids. Trimming removed 7 bases from V and 6 bases from J, with 13 bases in between. Germline CDR1 SQVTM, CDR2 ANQGSEA. The CDR3 DNA sequence: TGCAGCGCCCGACCTCGAGGCAATGAGCAGTTCTTC. Amino acid sequence: CSARPRGNEQFF.

This rearrangement joins TRBV27 to TRBJ2-6, with 9 bases fitting TRBD1. CDR1 is MNHEY, CDR2 SMNVEV, per germline (reference sequence). Trimming took 4 bases from V and 1 from J; bases not matched to a gene: 8. The length of the CDR3 is 18 residues. CDR3 nucleotide sequence: TGTGCCAGCAGTTCAGGGACAGGGTTATTATCTGGGGCCAACGTCCTGACTTTC. Protein product: CASSSGTGLLSGANVLTF.

The J gene is TRBJ2-1, the V gene TRBV15, with D perhaps matching TRBD1 (6 bases). Germline values: CDR1 LNHNV, CDR2 YYDKDF (reference sequence). The CDR3 spans 15 residues. Trimming removed 1 base from V and 7 bases from J, with 14 bases in between. The DNA of the CDR3 is TGTGCCACCAGCAGAGGTCGGCAGGGGCCTAATGAGCAGTTCTTC. This translates into CATSRGRQGPNEQFF.

Remarks on this clone: This same CDR3 is encoded by further DNA sequences in the sample. The rearrangement links TRBV5-6 to TRBJ2-7; possibly TRBD2 for D (7 bases). The germline CDR1 and CDR2 sequences are SGHDT and YYEEEE. V was clipped by 0 bases and J by 7 bases, with 17 bases between them. CDR3 size: 15 residues. The CDR3 DNA reads as TGTGCCAGCAGCTTGGGACTCGCGGGGGCGGGGGAGCAGTACTTC. It yields the protein CASSLGLAGAGEQYF.

V gene TRBV30 combines with J gene TRBJ1-2, with TRBD1 matching over 7 bases. Unmatched junction bases numbered 13, after V lost 3 bases and J lost 0 bases. Germline CDR1 reads GTSNPN; CDR2 reads SVGIG (reference sequence). The CDR3 is made up of 17 amino acids. This CDR3 is CAWRRGTVSVTNYGYTF. The DNA of the CDR3 is TGTGCCTGGAGGAGGGGGACAGTTAGTGTTACTAACTATGGCTACACCTTC.

This clone was detected once. The chain combines TRBV6-5 with TRBJ1-4, with TRBD1 as a possible D gene (6 bases). From germline, CDR1 is MNHEY and CDR2 SVGAGI. The CDR3 extends over 15 amino acids. With 0 bases removed from V and 7 bases from J, the gap between germline ends came to 12 bases. The CDR3 protein is CASSYSGRGGEKLFF. CDR3 DNA: TGTGCCAGCAGTTACTCCGGGAGGGGGGGTGAAAAACTGTTTTTT.

The chain recombines TRBV5-1 with TRBJ2-1; 12 nucleotides agree with TRBD2. This CDR3 comprises 17 residues. In germline, CDR1 is SGHRS, CDR2 YFSETQ. Germline trimming cut 0 bases from V and 6 bases from J; bases unmatched to any gene: 7. CDR3 sequence: CASSLAWTSGIFNEQFF. In nucleotides, the CDR3 is TGCGCCAGCAGCTTGGCCTGGACTAGCGGGATCTTCAATGAGCAGTTCTTC.